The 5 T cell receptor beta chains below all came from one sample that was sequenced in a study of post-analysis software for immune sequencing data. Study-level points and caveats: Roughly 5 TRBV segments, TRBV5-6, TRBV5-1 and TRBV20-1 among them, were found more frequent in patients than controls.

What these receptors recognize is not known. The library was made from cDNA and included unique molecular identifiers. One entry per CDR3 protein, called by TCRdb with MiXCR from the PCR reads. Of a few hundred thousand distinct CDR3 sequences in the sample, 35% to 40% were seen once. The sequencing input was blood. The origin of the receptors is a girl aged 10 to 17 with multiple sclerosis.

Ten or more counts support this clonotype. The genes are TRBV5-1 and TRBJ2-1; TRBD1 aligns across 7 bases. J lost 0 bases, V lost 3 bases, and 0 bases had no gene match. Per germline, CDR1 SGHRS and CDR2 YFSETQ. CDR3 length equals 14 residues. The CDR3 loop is CASSSGGSYNEQFF. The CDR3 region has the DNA TGCGCCAGCAGCTCAGGGGGCTCCTACAATGAGCAGTTCTTC.

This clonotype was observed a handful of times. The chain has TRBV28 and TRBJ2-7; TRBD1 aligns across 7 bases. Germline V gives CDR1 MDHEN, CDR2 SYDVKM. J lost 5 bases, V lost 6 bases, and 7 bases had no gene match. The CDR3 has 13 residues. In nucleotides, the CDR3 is TGTGCCAGCAGCTATGGGACAGTCCACGAGCAGTACTTC. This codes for CASSYGTVHEQYF.

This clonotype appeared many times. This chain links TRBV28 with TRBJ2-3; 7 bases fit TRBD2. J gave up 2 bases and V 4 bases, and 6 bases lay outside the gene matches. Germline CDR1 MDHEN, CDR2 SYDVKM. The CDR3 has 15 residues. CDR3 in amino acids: CASSSARGVTDTQYF. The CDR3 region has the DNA TGTGCCAGCAGTTCCGCCCGGGGGGTCACAGATACGCAGTATTTT.

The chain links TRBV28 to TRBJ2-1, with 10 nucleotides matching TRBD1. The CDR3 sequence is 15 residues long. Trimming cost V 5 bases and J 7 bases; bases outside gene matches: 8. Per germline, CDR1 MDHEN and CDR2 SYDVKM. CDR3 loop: CASSNQDRGKNEQFF. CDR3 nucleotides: TGTGCCAGCAGTAACCAGGACAGGGGGAAGAATGAGCAGTTCTTC. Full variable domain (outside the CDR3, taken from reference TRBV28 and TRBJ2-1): DVKVTQSSRYLVKRTGEKVFLECVQDMDHENMFWYRQDPGLGLRLIYFSYDVKMKEKGDIPEGYSVSREKKERFSLILESASTNQTSMYLCASSNQDRGKNEQFFGPGTRLTVL.

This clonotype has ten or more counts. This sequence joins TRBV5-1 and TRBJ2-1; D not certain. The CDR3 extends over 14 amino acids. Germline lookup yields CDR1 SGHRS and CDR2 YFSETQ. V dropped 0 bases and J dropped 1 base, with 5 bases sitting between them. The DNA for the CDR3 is TGCGCCAGCAGCTTGGGGATTTCCTACAATGAGCAGTTCTTC. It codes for CASSLGISYNEQFF.